Listed here are 4 T cell receptor beta chains from one sample, sequenced in a study of blood T cell repertoires in COVID-19. Clones were read by immunoSEQ multiplex PCR, and TCRdb kept only the in-frame ones, dropping some. Altogether approximately 49,000 clones are present, around 84% being singletons, with the ten largest covering around 2.3%. Input material: peripheral blood. Every receptor here comes from a man aged 45-65 years with acute or convalescent COVID-19.

V gene TRBV6-5 combines with J gene TRBJ1-2, with unresolved D. Per the germline V gene, CDR1 is MNHEY and CDR2 is SVGAGI. There are 15 residues in the CDR3. Trimming removed 7 bases at V and 0 bases at J, with 15 bases between. This CDR3 reads CASNPKVASNYGYTF. The CDR3 nucleotides read TGTGCCAGCAACCCAAAGGTAGCTTCTAACTATGGCTACACCTTC.

The gene calls are TRBV7-2 and TRBJ2-7; tentatively, D is TRBD2 (6 bases). Germline V lookup: CDR1 SGHTA, CDR2 FQGNSA. V was pared by 2 bases and J by 3 bases, with 14 bases between. The CDR3 is made up of 15 amino acids. Here the CDR3 reads CASSLIRGKYYEQYF. CDR3 in DNA: TGTGCCAGCAGCTTAATACGGGGGAAATACTACGAGCAGTACTTC.

The chain uses TRBV5-8 and TRBJ1-2; 8 bases line up with TRBD1. The CDR3 contains 17 residues. V dropped 3 bases and J dropped 7; count of bases not matched to a gene: 17. Germline lookup yields CDR1 SGHTS and CDR2 YDEGEE. The DNA for the CDR3 is TGTGCCAGCAGCTCTTCCATTAGGCGGGACAGGAGACCTGGCTACACCTTC. Translating gives CASSSSIRRDRRPGYTF.

This chain uses TRBV28 with TRBJ2-7; 8 positions agree with TRBD2. CDR3 length: 14 residues. V trimming: 6 bases; J trimming: 0 bases; junction bases outside the gene matches: 4. Germline V gives CDR1 MDHEN, CDR2 SYDVKM. Written as DNA, the CDR3 is TGTGCCAGCAGCTTACTAGCGGTCTCCTACGAGCAGTACTTC. Translating gives CASSLLAVSYEQYF.